The subject of this entry is one TCR beta chain. Its antigen remains unidentified. Constant-segment primers and 5'RACE yielded cDNA libraries for TCR alpha and TCR beta, each carrying sample barcodes and UMIs. TCRdb redid the calling of the 5' RACE reads with MiXCR, one entry per CDR3 protein. Of approximately 200,000 distinct CDR3 sequences listed, roughly 16% are singletons. The data stem from a study of T-cell memory formation after mild COVID-19. General study results and limits: Contracting CD4+ clones were located mainly in CM and EM, and CD8+ clones in EMRA.

The CDR3 consists of 19 residues. V dropped 4 bases and J dropped 1; count of bases not matched to a gene: 14. Germline CDR1 and CDR2: MNHNS and SASEGT. This TCR derives from an adult woman who had mild COVID-19 (a few samples of this study predate the infection). Cell type and time point are not known. Input material: PBMCs or a T cell subset sorted from them (not recorded which). The genes are TRBV6-1 and TRBJ1-2; 11 bases map to TRBD1. The CDR3 loop is CASSAHLVPGQGDNYGYTF. The CDR3 DNA reads TGTGCCAGCAGTGCCCATCTCGTTCCGGGACAGGGGGATAACTATGGCTACACCTTC.